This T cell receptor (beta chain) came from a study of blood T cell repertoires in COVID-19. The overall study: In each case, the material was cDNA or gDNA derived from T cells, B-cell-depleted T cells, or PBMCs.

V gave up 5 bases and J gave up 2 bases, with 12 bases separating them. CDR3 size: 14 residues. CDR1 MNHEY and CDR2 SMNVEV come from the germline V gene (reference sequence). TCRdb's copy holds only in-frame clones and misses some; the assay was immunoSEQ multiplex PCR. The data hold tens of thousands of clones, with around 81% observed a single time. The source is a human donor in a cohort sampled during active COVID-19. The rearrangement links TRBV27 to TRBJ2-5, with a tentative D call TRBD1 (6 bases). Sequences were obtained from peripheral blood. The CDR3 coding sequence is TGTGCCAGCAGTCACCAGGGACAACAAGAGACCCAGTACTTC. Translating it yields CASSHQGQQETQYF.